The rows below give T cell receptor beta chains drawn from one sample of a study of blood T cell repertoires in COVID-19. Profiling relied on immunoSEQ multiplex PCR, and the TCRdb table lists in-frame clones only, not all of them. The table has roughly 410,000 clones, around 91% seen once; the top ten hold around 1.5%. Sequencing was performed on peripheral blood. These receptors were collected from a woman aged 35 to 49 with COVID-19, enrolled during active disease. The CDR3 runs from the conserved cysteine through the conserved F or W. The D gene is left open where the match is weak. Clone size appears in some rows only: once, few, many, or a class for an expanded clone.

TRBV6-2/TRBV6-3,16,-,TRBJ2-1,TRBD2,CASSYSSDGGKDEQFF,TGTGCCAGCAGTTACTCATCTGACGGGGGGAAGGATGAGCAGTTCTTC
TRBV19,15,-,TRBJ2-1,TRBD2,CASSLTSGRYNEQFF,TGTGCCAGTAGTCTTACTAGCGGACGATACAATGAGCAGTTCTTC
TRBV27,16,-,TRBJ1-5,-,CASRMIGLTENQPQHF,TGTGCCAGCAGGATGATCGGACTGACGGAGAATCAGCCCCAGCATTTT
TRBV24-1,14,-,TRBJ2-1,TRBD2,CATSYGGAENEQFF,TGTGCCACCAGCTACGGGGGGGCCGAGAATGAGCAGTTCTTC
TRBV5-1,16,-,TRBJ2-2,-,CASSLLLDRLDGELFF,TGCGCCAGCAGCTTGCTTCTAGACAGGCTGGATGGGGAGCTGTTTTTT
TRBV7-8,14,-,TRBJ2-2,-,CASSLDWNTGELFF,TGTGCCAGCAGCTTAGACTGGAACACCGGGGAGCTGTTTTTT
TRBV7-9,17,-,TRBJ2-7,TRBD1,CASSHQSWDRVIDEQYF,TGTGCCAGCAGCCACCAGTCCTGGGACAGGGTAATCGACGAGCAGTACTTC
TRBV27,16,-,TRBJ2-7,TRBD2,CASRETSERPSGEQYF,TGTGCCAGCAGGGAAACTAGCGAGCGCCCCTCAGGCGAGCAGTACTTC
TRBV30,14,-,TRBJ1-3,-,CAWSQGSSGNTIYF,TGTGCCTGGAGTCAGGGAAGCTCTGGAAACACCATATATTTT
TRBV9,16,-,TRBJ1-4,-,CASSVGSDPGREKLFF,TGTGCCAGCAGCGTAGGCTCGGATCCGGGGAGAGAAAAACTGTTTTTT
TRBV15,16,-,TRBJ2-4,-,CATSRDRPANKNIQYF,TGTGCCACCAGCAGAGATCGCCCCGCGAACAAAAACATTCAGTACTTC
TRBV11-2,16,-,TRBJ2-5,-,CASSPIDRNRQETLYF,TGTGCCAGCAGCCCCATCGACAGGAACCGCCAAGAGACCCTCTACTTC
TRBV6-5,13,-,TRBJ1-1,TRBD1,CASSSQGDTEAFF,TGTGCCAGCAGTTCACAGGGGGACACTGAAGCTTTCTTT
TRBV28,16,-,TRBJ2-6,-,CASNSWGVVGANVLTF,TGTGCCAGCAACTCCTGGGGGGTTGTTGGGGCCAACGTCCTGACTTTC
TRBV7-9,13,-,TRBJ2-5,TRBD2,CASSLGGPETQYF,TGTGCCAGCAGCCTGGGAGGGCCAGAGACCCAGTACTTC
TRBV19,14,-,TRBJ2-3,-,CASSSELYTDTQYF,TGTGCCAGTAGCAGCGAGCTCTACACAGATACGCAGTATTTT
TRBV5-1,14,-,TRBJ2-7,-,CASSLEDPGARQYF,TGCGCCAGCAGCTTGGAAGATCCAGGGGCCCGTCAGTACTTC
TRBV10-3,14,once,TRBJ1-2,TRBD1,CAISSDRGPGGYTF,TGTGCCATCAGTTCCGACAGGGGGCCTGGAGGCTACACCTTC
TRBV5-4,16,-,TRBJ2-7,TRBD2,CASSLGTSGGLGEQYF,TGTGCCAGCAGCTTGGGGACTAGCGGGGGCCTCGGAGAGCAGTACTTC
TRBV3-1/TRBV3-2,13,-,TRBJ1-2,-,CASSLTGWEGYTF,TGTGCCAGCAGCCTCACCGGCTGGGAGGGCTACACCTTC
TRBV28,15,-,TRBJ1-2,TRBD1,CASSPWGDRDFGYTF,TGTGCCAGCAGTCCATGGGGGGACAGGGATTTCGGCTACACCTTC
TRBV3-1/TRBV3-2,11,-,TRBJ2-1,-,CASSQGGEQFF,TGTGCCAGCAGCCAGGGGGGTGAGCAGTTCTTC
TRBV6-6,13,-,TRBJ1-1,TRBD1,CAGHDRGGTEAFF,TGTGCCGGACACGACAGGGGGGGCACTGAAGCTTTCTTT
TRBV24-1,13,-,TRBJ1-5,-,CATSGEGNQPQHF,TGTGCCACCAGTGGCGAGGGTAATCAGCCCCAGCATTTT
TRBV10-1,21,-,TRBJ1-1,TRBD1,CASSGGGDRGRIWPDETEAFF,TGCGCCAGCAGTGGAGGAGGGGACAGGGGGCGTATTTGGCCCGACGAGACTGAAGCTTTCTTT
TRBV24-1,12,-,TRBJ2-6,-,CATSLGANVLTF,TGTGCCACCAGTCTCGGGGCCAACGTCCTGACTTTC
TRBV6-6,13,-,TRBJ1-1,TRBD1,CASIGQGNTEAFF,TGTGCCAGCATCGGACAGGGGAACACTGAAGCTTTCTTT
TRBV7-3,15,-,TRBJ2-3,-,CASSLTGGGGDTQYF,TGTGCCAGCAGCTTAACGGGAGGGGGAGGAGATACGCAGTATTTT
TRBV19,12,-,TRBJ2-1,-,CASSASKNEQFF,TGTGCCAGTAGTGCCAGTAAAAATGAGCAGTTCTTC